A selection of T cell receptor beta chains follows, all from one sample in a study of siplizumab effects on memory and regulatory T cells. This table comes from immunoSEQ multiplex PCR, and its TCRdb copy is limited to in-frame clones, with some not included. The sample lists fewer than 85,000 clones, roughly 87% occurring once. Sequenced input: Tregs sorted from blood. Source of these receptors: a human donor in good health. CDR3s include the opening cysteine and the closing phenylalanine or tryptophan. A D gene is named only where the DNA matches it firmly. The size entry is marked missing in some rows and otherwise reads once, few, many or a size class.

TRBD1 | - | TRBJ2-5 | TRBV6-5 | TGTGCCAGCAAGGACAGGCAAGAGACCCAGTACTTC | CASKDRQETQYF
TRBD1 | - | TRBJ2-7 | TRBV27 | TGTGCCAGCAGGCCGGGACAGGGCTCCTACGAGCAGTACTTC | CASRPGQGSYEQYF
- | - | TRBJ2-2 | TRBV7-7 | TGTGCCAGCAGCTTAGATTGGGGGTGGTTTACCGGGGAGCTGTTTTTT | CASSLDWGWFTGELFF
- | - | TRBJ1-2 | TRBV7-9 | TGTGCCAGCAGCTCACCCCACGACAGGTCGAACTATGGCTACACCTTC | CASSSPHDRSNYGYTF
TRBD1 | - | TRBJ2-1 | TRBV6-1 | TGTGCCAGCAGGGGGACAGGTCGCACCGAGCAGTTCTTC | CASRGTGRTEQFF
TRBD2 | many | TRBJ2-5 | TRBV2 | TGTGCCAGCAGGGGCGGGGGGGAAGAGACCCAGTACTTC | CASRGGGEETQYF
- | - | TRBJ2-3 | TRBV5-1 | TGCGCCAGCAGCTTGGTGACAGGCGCCTCCACAGATACGCAGTATTTT | CASSLVTGASTDTQYF
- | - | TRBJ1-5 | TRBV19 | TGTGCCAGTAGTATCCGGGGCGCCGGGCAGCCCCAGCATTTT | CASSIRGAGQPQHF
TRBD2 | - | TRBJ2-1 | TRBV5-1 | TGCGCCAGCAGCAAAGTCCGGGGGGGCACAGACAATGAGCAGTTCTTC | CASSKVRGGTDNEQFF
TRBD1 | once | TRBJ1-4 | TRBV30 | TGTGCCTGGCGAGGTACAGGGGCGGGTGAAAAACTGTTTTTT | CAWRGTGAGEKLFF
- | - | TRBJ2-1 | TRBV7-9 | TGTGCCAGCGGTCTTGTAAGCGAGCAGTTCTTC | CASGLVSEQFF
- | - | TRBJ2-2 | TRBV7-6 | TGTGCCAGCGGGGAAAACACCGGGGAGCTGTTTTTT | CASGENTGELFF
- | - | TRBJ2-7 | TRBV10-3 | TGTGCCATCAGTGGTGACAGCGCCCTAAGTCATCCCTACGAGCAGTACTTC | CAISGDSALSHPYEQYF
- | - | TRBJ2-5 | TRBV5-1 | TGCGCCAGCAGCTGGACCACCCAAGAGACCCAGTACTTC | CASSWTTQETQYF
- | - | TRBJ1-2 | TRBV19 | TGTGCCAGTAGTATCGGCCTGGGCTACACCTTC | CASSIGLGYTF
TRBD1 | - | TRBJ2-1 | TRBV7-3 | TGTGCCAGCAGCTTATACGGGACAGGGTGGTACAATGAGCAGTTCTTC | CASSLYGTGWYNEQFF
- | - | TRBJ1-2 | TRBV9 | TGTGCCAGCAGCGTACAAGGATTGAAGACCTTC | CASSVQGLKTF
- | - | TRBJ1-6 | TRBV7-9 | TGTGCCAGCGGCTTAGGGTCCGGGCAGGGTGGTTCACCCCTCCACTTT | CASGLGSGQGGSPLHF
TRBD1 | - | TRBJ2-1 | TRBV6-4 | TGTGCCAGCAGGGCCGGGACAGGGGTAGGAGGGGAGCAGTTCTTC | CASRAGTGVGGEQFF
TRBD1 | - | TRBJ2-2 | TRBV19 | TGTGCCAGTAGTGTGGACAGGGGCCGACTCGTGGCTAGCACCGGGGAGCTGTTTTTT | CASSVDRGRLVASTGELFF
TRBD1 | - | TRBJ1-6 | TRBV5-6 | TGTGCCAGCAGCCCGGGACAGGGGGTCTGGTCACCCCTCCACTTT | CASSPGQGVWSPLHF
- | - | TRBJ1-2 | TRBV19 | TGTGCCAGTAGTATTCGGGGCGTGACGAATGGCTACACCTTC | CASSIRGVTNGYTF
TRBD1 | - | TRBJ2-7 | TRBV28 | TGTGCCAGCAGTCGGACAGGCGTTGAGTGGAGGCAGTACTTC | CASSRTGVEWRQYF
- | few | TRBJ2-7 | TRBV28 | TGTGCCAGCAGCCTTGGGGGATACGAGCAGTACTTC | CASSLGGYEQYF
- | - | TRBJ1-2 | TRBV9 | TGTGCCAGCAGCCCGGAAGACAGCTATGGCTACACCTTC | CASSPEDSYGYTF